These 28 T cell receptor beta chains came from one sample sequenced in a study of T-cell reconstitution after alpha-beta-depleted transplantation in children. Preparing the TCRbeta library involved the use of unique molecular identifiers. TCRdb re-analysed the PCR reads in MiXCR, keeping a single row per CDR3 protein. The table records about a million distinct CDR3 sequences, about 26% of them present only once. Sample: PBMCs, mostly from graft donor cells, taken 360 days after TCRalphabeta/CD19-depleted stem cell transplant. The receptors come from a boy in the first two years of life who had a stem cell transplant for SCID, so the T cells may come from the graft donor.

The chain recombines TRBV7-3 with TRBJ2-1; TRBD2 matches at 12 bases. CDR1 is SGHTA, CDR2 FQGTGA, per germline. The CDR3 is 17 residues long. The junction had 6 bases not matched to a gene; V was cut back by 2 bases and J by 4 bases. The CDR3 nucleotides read TGTGCCAGCAGCTTACTAGGGGGGACTAGCGGGTACAATGAGCAGTTCTTC. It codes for CASSLLGGTSGYNEQFF. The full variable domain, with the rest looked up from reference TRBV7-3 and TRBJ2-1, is GAGVSQTPSNKVTEKGKYVELRCDPISGHTALYWYRQSLGQGPEFLIYFQGTGAADDSGLPNDRFFAVRPEGSVSTLKIQRTERGDSAVYLCASSLLGGTSGYNEQFFGPGTRLTVL.

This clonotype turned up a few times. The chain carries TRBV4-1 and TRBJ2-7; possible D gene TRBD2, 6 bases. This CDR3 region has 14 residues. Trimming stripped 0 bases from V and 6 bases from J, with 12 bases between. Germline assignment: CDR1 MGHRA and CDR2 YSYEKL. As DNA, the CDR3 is TGCGCCAGCAGCCAAGAGGAACGGGACTTCGAGCAGTACTTC. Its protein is CASSQEERDFEQYF.

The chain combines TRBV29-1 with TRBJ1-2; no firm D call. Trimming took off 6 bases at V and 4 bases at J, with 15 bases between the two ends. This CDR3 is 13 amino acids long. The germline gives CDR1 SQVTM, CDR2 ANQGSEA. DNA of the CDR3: TGCAGCGTGGTAGAGTCCCATATCTATGGCTACACCTTC. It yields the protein CSVVESHIYGYTF.

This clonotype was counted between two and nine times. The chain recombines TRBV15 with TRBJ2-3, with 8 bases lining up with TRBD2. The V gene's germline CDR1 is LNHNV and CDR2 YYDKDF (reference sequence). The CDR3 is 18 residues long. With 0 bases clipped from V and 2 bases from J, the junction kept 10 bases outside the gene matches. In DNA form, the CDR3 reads TGTGCCACCAGCAGAGATCGTTCGCGGGGGGCCTTCACAGATACGCAGTATTTT. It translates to CATSRDRSRGAFTDTQYF.

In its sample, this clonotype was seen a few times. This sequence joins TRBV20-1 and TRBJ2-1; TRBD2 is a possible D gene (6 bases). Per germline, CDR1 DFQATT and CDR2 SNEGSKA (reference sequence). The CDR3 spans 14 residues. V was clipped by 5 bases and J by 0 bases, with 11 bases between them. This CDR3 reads CSAWAGSSYNEQFF. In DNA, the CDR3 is TGCAGTGCTTGGGCGGGGAGCTCCTACAATGAGCAGTTCTTC.

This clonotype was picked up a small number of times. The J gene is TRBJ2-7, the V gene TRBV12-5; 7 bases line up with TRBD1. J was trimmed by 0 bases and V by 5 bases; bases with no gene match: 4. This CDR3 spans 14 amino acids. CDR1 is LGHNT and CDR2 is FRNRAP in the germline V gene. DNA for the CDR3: TGTGCTAGTGGTCCCGGGACAGCCTCCTACGAGCAGTACTTC. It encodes CASGPGTASYEQYF.

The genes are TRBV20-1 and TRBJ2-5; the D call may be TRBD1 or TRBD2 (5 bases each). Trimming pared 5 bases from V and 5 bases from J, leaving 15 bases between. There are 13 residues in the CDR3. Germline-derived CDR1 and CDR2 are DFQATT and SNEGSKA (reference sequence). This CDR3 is CSARDGSWETQYF. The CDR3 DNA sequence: TGCAGTGCTCGGGACGGTTCTTGGGAGACCCAGTACTTC.

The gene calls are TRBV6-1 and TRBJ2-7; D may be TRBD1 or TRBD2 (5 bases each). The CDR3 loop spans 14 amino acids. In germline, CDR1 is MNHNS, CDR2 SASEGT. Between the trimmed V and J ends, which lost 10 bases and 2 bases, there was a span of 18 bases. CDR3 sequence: CATNAGTFTYEQYF. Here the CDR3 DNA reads TGTGCCACAAATGCAGGGACGTTTACCTACGAGCAGTACTTC.

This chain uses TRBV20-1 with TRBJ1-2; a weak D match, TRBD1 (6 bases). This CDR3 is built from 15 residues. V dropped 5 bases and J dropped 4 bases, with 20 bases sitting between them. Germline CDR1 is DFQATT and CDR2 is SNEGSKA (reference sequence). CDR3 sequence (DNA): TGCAGTGCTGGGAGACAGGCCCCAGATTCCTATGGCTACACCTTC. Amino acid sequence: CSAGRQAPDSYGYTF.

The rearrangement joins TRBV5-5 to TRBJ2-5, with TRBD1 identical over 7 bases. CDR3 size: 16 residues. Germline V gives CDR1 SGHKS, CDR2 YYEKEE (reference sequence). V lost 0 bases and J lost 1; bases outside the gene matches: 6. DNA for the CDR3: TGTGCCAGCAGCTTGGTCCGCGGACAGGTCCAAGAGACCCAGTACTTC. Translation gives CASSLVRGQVQETQYF.

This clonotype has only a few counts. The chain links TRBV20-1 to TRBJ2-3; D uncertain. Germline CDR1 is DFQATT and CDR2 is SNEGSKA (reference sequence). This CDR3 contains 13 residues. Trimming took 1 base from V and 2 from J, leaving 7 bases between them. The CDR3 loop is CSARAQYTDTQYF. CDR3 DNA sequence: TGCAGTGCTAGAGCCCAATACACAGATACGCAGTATTTT.

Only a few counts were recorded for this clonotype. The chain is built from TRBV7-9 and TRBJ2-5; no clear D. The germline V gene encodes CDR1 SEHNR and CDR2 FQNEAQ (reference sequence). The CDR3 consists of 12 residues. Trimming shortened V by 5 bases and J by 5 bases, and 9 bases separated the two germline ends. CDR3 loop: CASSPHVETQYF. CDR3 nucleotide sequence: TGTGCCAGCAGCCCCCATGTGGAGACCCAGTACTTC.

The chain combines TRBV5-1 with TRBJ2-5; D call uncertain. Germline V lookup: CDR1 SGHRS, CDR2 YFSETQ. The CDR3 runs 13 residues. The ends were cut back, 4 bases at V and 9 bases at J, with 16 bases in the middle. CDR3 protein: CASSTDGQDAQYF. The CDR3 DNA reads TGCGCCAGCAGCACGGACGGTCAAGACGCCCAGTACTTC.

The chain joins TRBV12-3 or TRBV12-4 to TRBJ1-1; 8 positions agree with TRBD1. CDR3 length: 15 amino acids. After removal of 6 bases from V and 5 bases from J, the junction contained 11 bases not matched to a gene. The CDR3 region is CASSRQGTLGTEAFF. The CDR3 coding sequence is TGTGCCAGCAGCAGACAGGGGACGCTCGGGACTGAAGCTTTCTTT.

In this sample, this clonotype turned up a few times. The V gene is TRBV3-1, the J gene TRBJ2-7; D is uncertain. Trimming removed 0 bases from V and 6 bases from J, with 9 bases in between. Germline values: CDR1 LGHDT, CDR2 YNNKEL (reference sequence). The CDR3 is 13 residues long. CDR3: CASSQDSKGEQYF. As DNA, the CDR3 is TGTGCCAGCAGCCAAGACAGTAAGGGCGAGCAGTACTTC.

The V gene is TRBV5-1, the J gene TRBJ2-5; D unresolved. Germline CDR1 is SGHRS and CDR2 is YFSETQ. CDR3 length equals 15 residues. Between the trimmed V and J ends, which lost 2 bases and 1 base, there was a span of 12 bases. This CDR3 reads CASSLGPRSQETQYF. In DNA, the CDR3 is TGCGCCAGCAGCTTAGGGCCTCGGAGCCAAGAGACCCAGTACTTC.

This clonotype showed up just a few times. The CDR3: CASSFSGSSLHF. Written as DNA, the CDR3 is TGTGCCAGCAGTTTCTCAGGGAGTTCCCTCCACTTT. The chain combines TRBV27 with TRBJ1-6; TRBD1 might be the D (5 bases). Germline CDR1 MNHEY, CDR2 SMNVEV (reference sequence). The CDR3 totals 12 residues. V was clipped by 3 bases and J by 14 bases, with 11 bases between them.

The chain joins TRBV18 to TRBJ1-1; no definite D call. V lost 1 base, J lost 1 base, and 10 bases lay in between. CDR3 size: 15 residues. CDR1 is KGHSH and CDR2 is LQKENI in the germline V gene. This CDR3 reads CASSPLAGRNTEAFF. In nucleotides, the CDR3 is TGTGCCAGCTCACCACTAGCCGGACGGAACACTGAAGCTTTCTTT.

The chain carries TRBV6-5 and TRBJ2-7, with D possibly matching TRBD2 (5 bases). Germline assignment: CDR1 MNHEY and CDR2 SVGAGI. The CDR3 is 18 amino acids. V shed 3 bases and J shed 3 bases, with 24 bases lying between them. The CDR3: CASSYRRRAAAPHYEQYF. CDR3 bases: TGTGCCAGCAGTTATCGTAGACGAGCGGCGGCCCCCCACTACGAGCAGTACTTC.

The CDR3 is CATSSGMSYPPRELFF. CDR3 DNA sequence: TGTGCCACCAGCAGCGGTATGAGCTATCCCCCTAGGGAGCTGTTTTTT. The V gene is TRBV15, the J gene TRBJ2-2; D call uncertain. Trimming removed 3 bases from V and 9 bases from J, with 20 bases in between. The CDR3 has 16 residues. Germline CDR1 is LNHNV and CDR2 is YYDKDF (reference sequence). Supplemented by reference TRBV15 and TRBJ2-2, the full variable domain reads DAMVIQNPRYQVTQFGKPVTLSCSQTLNHNVMYWYQQKSSQAPKLLFHYYDKDFNNEADTPDNFQSRRPNTSFCFLDIRSPGLGDTAMYLCATSSGMSYPPRELFFGEGSRLTVL.

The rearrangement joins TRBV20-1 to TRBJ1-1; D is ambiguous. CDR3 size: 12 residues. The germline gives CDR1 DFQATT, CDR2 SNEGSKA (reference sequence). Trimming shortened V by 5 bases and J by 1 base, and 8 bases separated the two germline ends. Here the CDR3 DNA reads TGCAGTGCTCGACGACAGAACACTGAAGCTTTCTTT. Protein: CSARRQNTEAFF.

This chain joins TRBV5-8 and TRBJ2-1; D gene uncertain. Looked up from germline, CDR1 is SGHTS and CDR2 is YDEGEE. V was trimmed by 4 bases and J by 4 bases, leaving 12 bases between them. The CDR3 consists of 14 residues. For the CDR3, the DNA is TGTGCCAGCAGCAACCCGCTTCTTTACAATGAGCAGTTCTTC. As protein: CASSNPLLYNEQFF.

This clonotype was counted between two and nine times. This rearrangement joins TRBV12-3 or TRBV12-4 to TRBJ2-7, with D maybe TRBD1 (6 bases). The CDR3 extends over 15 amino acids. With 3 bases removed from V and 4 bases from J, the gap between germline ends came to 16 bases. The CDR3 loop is CASSLPTGWGYEQYF. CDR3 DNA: TGTGCCAGCAGTTTGCCGACAGGTTGGGGTTACGAGCAGTACTTC.

As DNA, the CDR3 is TGTGCCAGCAGTTTCTCCCACACGTCCTACGAGCAGTACTTC. Translation: CASSFSHTSYEQYF. This chain links TRBV27 with TRBJ2-7; D remains ambiguous. The CDR3 runs to 14 residues. Trimming took 3 bases from V and 1 from J, leaving 10 bases between them. From germline, CDR1 is MNHEY and CDR2 SMNVEV (reference sequence).

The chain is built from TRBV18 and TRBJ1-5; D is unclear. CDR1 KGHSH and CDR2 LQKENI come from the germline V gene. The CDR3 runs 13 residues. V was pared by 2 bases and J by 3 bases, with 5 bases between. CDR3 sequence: CASSPDLNQPQHF. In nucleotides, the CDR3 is TGTGCCAGCTCACCAGACCTCAATCAGCCCCAGCATTTT.

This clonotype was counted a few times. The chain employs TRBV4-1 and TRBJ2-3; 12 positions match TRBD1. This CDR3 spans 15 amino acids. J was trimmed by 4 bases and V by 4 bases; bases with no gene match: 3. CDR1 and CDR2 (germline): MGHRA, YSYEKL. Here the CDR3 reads CASSPGQGAPDTQYF. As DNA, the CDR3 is TGCGCCAGCAGCCCGGGACAGGGGGCCCCAGATACGCAGTATTTT.

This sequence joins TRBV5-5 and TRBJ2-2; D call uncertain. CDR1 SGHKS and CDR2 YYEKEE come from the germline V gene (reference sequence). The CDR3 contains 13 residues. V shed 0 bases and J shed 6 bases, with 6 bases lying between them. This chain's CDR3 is CASSLAPAGELFF. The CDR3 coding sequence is TGTGCCAGCAGCTTGGCCCCGGCCGGGGAGCTGTTTTTT.

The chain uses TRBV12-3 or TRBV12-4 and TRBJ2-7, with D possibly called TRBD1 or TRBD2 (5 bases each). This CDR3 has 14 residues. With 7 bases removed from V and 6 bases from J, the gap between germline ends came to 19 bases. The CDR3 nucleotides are TGTGCCAGCAATATACCGGGACCGGCGAGCGAGCAGTACTTC. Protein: CASNIPGPASEQYF.